This is a list of T cell receptor beta chains from one sample in a study of blood T cells in healthy people across ages. TCRdb ran MiXCR on the 5' RACE reads and lists one entry per CDR3 protein. The data show about 830,000 distinct CDR3 sequences, 58% seen once. The sample consisted of blood. These receptors were obtained from a young man in good health. The CDR3 runs from the conserved cysteine through the conserved F or W. A D gene is named only where the DNA matches it firmly. Clone sizes are given selectively: once, few, many, or a class where the clone is expanded.

>TRBV20-1|NA|NA|TRBJ1-2
TGCAGTGCTAGGGGGCAGAATTATGGCTACACCTTC
CSARGQNYGYTF
>TRBV4-2|NA|NA|TRBJ2-7
TGTGCCAGCAGCCGTGGGACAATGGATGAGCAGTACTTC
CASSRGTMDEQYF
>TRBV3-1|NA|NA|TRBJ1-2
TGTGCCAGCAGCCAAGACCCGAGGGGATTGCTTGGCTACACCTTC
CASSQDPRGLLGYTF
>TRBV5-1|NA|NA|TRBJ2-3
TGCGCCAGCAGCTCGGAGTTTGGGGCTCTGAGTACGCAGTATTTT
CASSSEFGALSTQYF
>TRBV7-9|NA|TRBD2|TRBJ2-3
TGTGCCAGCAGCCAGCGGGGGACCACAGATACGCAGTATTTT
CASSQRGTTDTQYF
>TRBV6-2/TRBV6-3|NA|NA|TRBJ2-5
TGTGCCAGCAAATTACAGAAGTCTACGACGAGGGAGACCCAGTACTTC
CASKLQKSTTRETQYF
>TRBV20-1|NA|TRBD1|TRBJ1-2
TGCAGTGCTAGTCCGCCTACAGGGGGAGCAGGGGGCTACACCTTC
CSASPPTGGAGGYTF
>TRBV5-1|NA|TRBD2|TRBJ2-5
TGCGCCAGCAGCCCTACCGGACTAGACCAAGAGACCCAGTACTTC
CASSPTGLDQETQYF
>TRBV5-5|NA|NA|TRBJ2-7
TGTGCCAGCACCGAAAACGCCGGGGCTTCCTACGAGCAGTACTTC
CASTENAGASYEQYF
>TRBV28|few|TRBD1|TRBJ2-5
TGTGCCAGCAGTCAGGGACAGGGTCCGGAGACCCAGTACTTC
CASSQGQGPETQYF
>TRBV7-2|few|TRBD2|TRBJ2-7
TGTGCCAGCGCCAGAGGCGGGAGTCTAGCCGAGCAGTACTTC
CASARGGSLAEQYF
>TRBV12-3/TRBV12-4|NA|NA|TRBJ1-4
TGTGCCAGCAGTTTAGATACGTCCGAAAAACTGTTTTTT
CASSLDTSEKLFF
>TRBV28|NA|TRBD1|TRBJ1-1
TGTGCCAGCAGTTTGTTGGACAGGGCGGGGACTGAAGCTTTCTTT
CASSLLDRAGTEAFF
>TRBV4-1|NA|NA|TRBJ1-6
TGCGCCAGCAGCCGTCCCCAAGGATCACCCCTCCACTTT
CASSRPQGSPLHF
>TRBV20-1|NA|TRBD2|TRBJ2-1
TGCAGTGCTAGCCCGGGACTAGCGGGATACAATGAGCAGTTCTTC
CSASPGLAGYNEQFF
>TRBV20-1|NA|TRBD2|TRBJ2-1
TGCAGTGCCCGGCTGCTCGGGACTAGCGGGGATGAGCAGTTCTTC
CSARLLGTSGDEQFF
>TRBV15|few|NA|TRBJ2-5
TGTGCCACCAGCAGAGACCGGGCGGCAGAAGAGACCCAGTACTTC
CATSRDRAAEETQYF
>TRBV7-2|few|NA|TRBJ2-1
TGTGCCAGCAGCTTAGACGGGAGCGGCTACAATGAGCAGTTCTTC
CASSLDGSGYNEQFF
>TRBV9|NA|NA|TRBJ2-2
TGTGCCAGCAGCGTAGGAGGTGGGGTCGGGGAGCTGTTTTTT
CASSVGGGVGELFF
>TRBV7-2|NA|NA|TRBJ2-1
TGTGCCAGCAGCTTAGCGGTGGGGGGAAAGACCCAGTTCTTC
CASSLAVGGKTQFF
>TRBV29-1|NA|NA|TRBJ2-5
TGCAGCGCAGGTCAGGGGTTGGAGACCCAGTACTTC
CSAGQGLETQYF
>TRBV5-1|NA|TRBD1|TRBJ1-2
TGCGCCAGCAGCTTGTCTGCAGGGGGCGCCAACTATGGCTACACCTTC
CASSLSAGGANYGYTF
>TRBV7-2|NA|NA|TRBJ1-2
TGTGCCAGCAGCTTTATGCCGAGAACCTATGGCTACACCTTC
CASSFMPRTYGYTF
>TRBV20-1|NA|NA|TRBJ2-3
TGCAGTGCTAGAGATCCTGAATCGGGGCACACAGATACGCAGTATTTT
CSARDPESGHTDTQYF